The 19 T cell receptor beta chains given below trace back to one sample, sequenced in a study of metastatic and nonmetastatic thyroid tumors. TCRdb ran MiXCR on the PCR reads. The sample records 15,000 or so clones, about 29% being singletons. None of the patients had undergone any treatment ahead of thyroid surgery. Material for sequencing was blood. The receptors derive from a female donor with papillary thyroid cancer or a benign thyroid nodule (not recorded which). Some clones in this sample may be carry-over from other donors' samples.

By share of the sample, this clone is medium-sized (0.01 to 0.1%). This sequence joins TRBV6-1 and TRBJ1-3, with D unclear. This CDR3 has 18 residues. V lost 5 bases and J 0 bases, leaving 20 bases between the germline ends. Germline V gene lookup returns CDR1 MNHNS and CDR2 SASEGT. In DNA, the CDR3 is TGTGCCAGCAGTAAATTCCCCCGGACGGAAAGCTCTGGAAACACCATATATTTT. Its protein is CASSKFPRTESSGNTIYF.

The chain uses TRBV20-1 and TRBJ1-5, with D hard to call. The CDR3 extends over 16 amino acids. The germline gives CDR1 DFQATT, CDR2 SNEGSKA (reference sequence). The germline V and J ends were trimmed by 2 bases and 1 base, with 15 bases remaining between them. CDR3 nucleotides: TGCAGTGCTAGAAAATACGGACGGCCGAGCAATCAGCCCCAGCATTTT. Its translation is CSARKYGRPSNQPQHF.

This clone showed up just a few times. V is TRBV20-1 and J is TRBJ1-5; 7 bases match TRBD1. V was pared by 6 bases and J by 0 bases, with 11 bases of the junction left unmatched. The CDR3 runs 16 residues. Germline CDR1 DFQATT, CDR2 SNEGSKA (reference sequence). CDR3: CSATIPGQISNQPQHF. CDR3 sequence (DNA): TGCAGTGCCACCATACCGGGACAGATTAGCAATCAGCCCCAGCATTTT.

This clone is labeled as medium-sized. The rearrangement uses TRBV6-5 and TRBJ1-6, with D possibly TRBD1 on 5 matching bases. V was clipped by 1 base and J by 15 bases, with 13 bases between them. The V gene's germline CDR1 is MNHEY and CDR2 SVGAGI. CDR3 length: 13 residues. The CDR3 DNA reads as TGTGCCAGCAGTTACTTAGAAAGGGGAGTCCTCCACTTT. Its translation: CASSYLERGVLHF.

This clone was seen only a few times. Given the absence of the conserved phenylalanine or tryptophan at the CDR3 end, a read error is likely. CDR3 DNA: TGTGTCAGCTGGGGGGCCCGGTCTGCTGAAGCTTTCCTT. Translated, it gives CVSWGARSAEAFL. The V call is TRBV2, the J call TRBJ1-1; D perhaps matches TRBD1 (6 bases). The CDR3 has 13 residues. Germline V lookup: CDR1 SNHLY, CDR2 FYNNEI.

By sample fraction, this clone is medium-sized. The DNA of the CDR3 is TGTGCCAGCAGGCCTCTAGGTTCCAATGAGCAGTTCTTC. Translated: CASRPLGSNEQFF. This chain uses TRBV7-3 with TRBJ2-1; D remains ambiguous. Deletions cut 6 bases from V and 6 bases from J, with 12 bases between. Germline V gene data show CDR1 as SGHTA and CDR2 as FQGTGA. This CDR3 has 13 residues.

This clone qualifies as medium-sized. The chain recombines TRBV5-1 with TRBJ1-1, with D perhaps TRBD1 (6 bases). Between the trimmed V and J ends, which lost 4 bases and 0 bases, there was a span of 10 bases. Germline V gene data show CDR1 as SGHRS and CDR2 as YFSETQ. The CDR3 loop spans 14 amino acids. The CDR3 protein is CASSQDSMNTEAFF. CDR3 DNA: TGCGCCAGCAGCCAGGACAGCATGAACACTGAAGCTTTCTTT.

The table lists this clone with a few counts. V is TRBV28 and J is TRBJ1-2, with 9 bases fitting TRBD1. V lost 2 bases and J lost 5; bases outside the gene matches: 3. The CDR3 runs 14 residues. In germline, CDR1 is MDHEN, CDR2 SYDVKM. CDR3 loop: CASSLGGQGYGYTF. CDR3 in DNA: TGTGCCAGCAGTTTAGGAGGACAGGGGTATGGCTACACCTTC.

This clone was seen only a few times. In DNA, the CDR3 is TGCGCCAGCAGCTTAGAACAGGTGGTCCGGAGTAATGAGCAGTTCTTC. The encoded protein is CASSLEQVVRSNEQFF. The chain employs TRBV5-1 and TRBJ2-1, with D possibly matching TRBD1 (5 bases). V gave up 2 bases and J gave up 7 bases, with 19 bases separating them. CDR1 SGHRS and CDR2 YFSETQ come from the germline V gene. This CDR3 is 16 amino acids long. The full variable domain, in which reference TRBV5-1 and TRBJ2-1 provide the parts outside the CDR3, is KAGVTQTPRYLIKTRGQQVTLSCSPISGHRSVSWYQQTPGQGLQFLFEYFSETQRNKGNFPGRFSGRQFSNSRSEMNVSTLELGDSALYLCASSLEQVVRSNEQFFGPGTRLTVL.

About this clone itself: One end of the junction varies from germline; a read error may be responsible. The chain carries TRBV5-4 and TRBJ1-4; TRBD1 aligns across 7 bases. This CDR3 is built from 16 residues. From germline, CDR1 is SGHNT and CDR2 YYREEE (reference sequence). The CDR3: CDSCSKGASPNEKLFF. Here the CDR3 DNA reads TGTGACAGCTGCTCAAAGGGGGCCAGCCCTAATGAAAAACTGTTTTTT.

This clone is deemed medium-sized (0.01 to 0.1%). V usage is TRBV5-1 and J usage is TRBJ2-1; 16 bases line up with TRBD2. Germline CDR1 SGHRS, CDR2 YFSETQ. J was trimmed by 10 bases and V by 4 bases; bases with no gene match: 2. The CDR3 consists of 14 residues. The CDR3 spells CASSQGLAGGEQFF. For the CDR3, the DNA is TGCGCCAGCAGCCAGGGACTAGCGGGAGGGGAGCAGTTCTTC.

By sample fraction, this clone is medium-sized (0.01 to 0.1%). This rearrangement joins TRBV29-1 to TRBJ1-3, with D uncertain. This CDR3 has 16 amino acids. V dropped 3 bases and J dropped 0 bases, with 15 bases sitting between them. Germline CDR1 SQVTM, CDR2 ANQGSEA. CDR3 sequence (DNA): TGCAGCGTTGAGACCCCGGAACCGAGCTCTGGAAACACCATATATTTT. It translates to CSVETPEPSSGNTIYF.

The V gene is TRBV5-1, the J gene TRBJ1-2; D not resolved. Germline V gene sequence: CDR1 SGHRS, CDR2 YFSETQ. The CDR3 runs to 15 residues. Trimming took 4 bases from V and 7 from J, leaving 20 bases between them. The DNA for the CDR3 is TGCGCCAGCAGCCATTCGGACGGCCGGGGAGCTGGCTACACCTTC. Protein sequence: CASSHSDGRGAGYTF.

This rearrangement joins TRBV6-6 to TRBJ2-7, with 9 bases matching TRBD2. With 6 bases clipped from V and 6 bases from J, the junction kept 21 bases outside the gene matches. The CDR3 consists of 18 residues. Germline values: CDR1 MNHNY, CDR2 SVGAGI (reference sequence). The CDR3 DNA is TGTGCCAGCAGCTCCCGGATCCAGACTAGCGGCCGGTCCGGCGAGCAGTACTTC. As protein: CASSSRIQTSGRSGEQYF.

This clone was seen once. The rearrangement uses TRBV20-1 and TRBJ2-1; TRBD1 agrees at 7 bases. Germline CDR1 and CDR2: DFQATT and SNEGSKA (reference sequence). This CDR3 has 14 amino acids. Here the CDR3 DNA reads TGCAGGGCCCCCAAACAGGGGTCCTACAATGAGCAGTTCTTC. Translating it yields CRAPKQGSYNEQFF.

This clone is medium-sized within its sample. CDR3 DNA sequence: TGTGCCAGCACCCCCTTGGGACGAAATTCACCCCTCCACTTT. Encoded protein: CASTPLGRNSPLHF. This sequence joins TRBV12-3 or TRBV12-4 and TRBJ1-6, with D tentatively TRBD1 (5 bases). The V end was cut by 7 bases, the J end by 7 bases, with 14 bases between. The CDR3 length is 14 residues.

The chain joins TRBV7-2 to TRBJ2-7; 7 bases are shared with TRBD2. The germline V gene has CDR1 SGHTA and CDR2 FQGNSA. With V trimmed by 2 bases and J by 0 bases, 4 bases remained unmatched. The CDR3 contains 15 residues. CDR3 coding DNA: TGTGCCAGCAGCTTAACTAGCGCGAGCTCCTACGAGCAGTACTTC. The encoded protein is CASSLTSASSYEQYF.

The rearrangement uses TRBV14 and TRBJ2-5, with D hard to call. Germline V gene lookup returns CDR1 SGHDN and CDR2 FVKESK. Deletions cut 4 bases from V and 5 bases from J, with 5 bases between. This CDR3 comprises 11 residues. This CDR3 is CASSLVETQYF. CDR3 sequence (DNA): TGTGCCAGCAGCCTCGTGGAGACCCAGTACTTC.

Sample share makes this clone medium-sized. This chain joins TRBV6-2 or TRBV6-3 and TRBJ2-2; tentatively, D is TRBD2 (5 bases). The ends were cut back, 7 bases at V and 2 bases at J, with 11 bases in the middle. CDR3 length equals 14 residues. CDR1 and CDR2 from the germline V gene are MNHEY and SVGEGT. The CDR3 loop is CASKPGLNTGELFF. The DNA for the CDR3 is TGTGCCAGCAAACCGGGATTAAACACCGGGGAGCTGTTTTTT.